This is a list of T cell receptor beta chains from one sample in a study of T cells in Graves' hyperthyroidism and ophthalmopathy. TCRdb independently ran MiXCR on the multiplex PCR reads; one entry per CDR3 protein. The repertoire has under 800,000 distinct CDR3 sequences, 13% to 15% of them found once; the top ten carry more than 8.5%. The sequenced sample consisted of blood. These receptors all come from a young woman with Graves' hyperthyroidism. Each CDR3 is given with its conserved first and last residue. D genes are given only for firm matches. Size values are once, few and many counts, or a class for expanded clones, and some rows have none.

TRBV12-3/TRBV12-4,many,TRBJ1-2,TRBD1,TGTGCCAGCAGTTTCGACAGGGGGCACACTAACTATGGCTACACCTTC,CASSFDRGHTNYGYTF
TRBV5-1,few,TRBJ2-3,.,TGCGCCAGCAGCTTGCAGGGGTCAGATACGCAGTATTTT,CASSLQGSDTQYF
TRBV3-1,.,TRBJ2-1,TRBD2,TGTGCCAGCAGCCAAAGCGGCAAGACTAGCGGTTCCTACAATGAGCAGTTCTTC,CASSQSGKTSGSYNEQFF
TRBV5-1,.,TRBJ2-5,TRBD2,TGCGCCAGCAGAGACGGGGTTCTTTTAGCGGGAGAAGAGACCCAGTACTTC,CASRDGVLLAGEETQYF
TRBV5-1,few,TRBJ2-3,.,TGCGTCAGCAGCTTTAGCACAGATACGCAGTATTTT,CVSSFSTDTQYF
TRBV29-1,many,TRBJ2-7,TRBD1,TGCAGCGTTGAAGGGACAGGGGGCGACGAGCAGTACTTC,CSVEGTGGDEQYF
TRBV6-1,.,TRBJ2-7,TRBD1,TGTGCCAGCAGTTGGGGACAGGCGCTCGAGCAGTACTTC,CASSWGQALEQYF
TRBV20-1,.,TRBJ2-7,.,TGCAGTGCTTCAGCAGAGCACTCCTACGAGCAGTACTTC,CSASAEHSYEQYF
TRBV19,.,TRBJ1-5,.,TGTGCCAGTAGTACGGGCCATAGCAATCAGCCCCAGCATTTT,CASSTGHSNQPQHF
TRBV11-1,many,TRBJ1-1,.,TGTGCCAGCAGCTTAACTGACAGGAACACTGAAGCTTTCTTT,CASSLTDRNTEAFF
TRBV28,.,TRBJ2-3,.,TGTGCCAGCACATCCGTCACAGATACGCAGTATTTT,CASTSVTDTQYF
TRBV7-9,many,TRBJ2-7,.,TGTGCCAGCAGCCCCCCCCTAACGGGTCCTGGTAGAGAGCAGTACTTC,CASSPPLTGPGREQYF
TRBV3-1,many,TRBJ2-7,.,TGTGCCAGCAGCCAGAGGGGCGTCCGGGACGAGCAGTACTTC,CASSQRGVRDEQYF
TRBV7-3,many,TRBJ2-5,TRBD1,TGTGCCAGCAGCAAAGACAGGGAAGAGACCCAGTACTTC,CASSKDREETQYF
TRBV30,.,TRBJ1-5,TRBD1,TGTGCCTGGAGCGGGACAGCGGGTAGCAATCAGCCCCAGCATTTT,CAWSGTAGSNQPQHF
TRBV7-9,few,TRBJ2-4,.,TGTGCCAGCAGCTTAGGTGCAGGGATTGAAAAAAACATTCAGTACTTC,CASSLGAGIEKNIQYF
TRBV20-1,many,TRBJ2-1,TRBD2,TGCAGTGCTAGAGATCCTAGCGGGATCTCCTACAATGAGCAGTTCTTC,CSARDPSGISYNEQFF
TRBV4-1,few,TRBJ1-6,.,TGCGCCAGCAGCCAAATACAGGCGTATAATTCACCCCTCCACTTT,CASSQIQAYNSPLHF
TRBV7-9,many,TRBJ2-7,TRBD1,TGTGCCAGCAGCCTAGAGACAGGGCCCGAGCAGTACTTC,CASSLETGPEQYF
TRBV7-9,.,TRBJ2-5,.,TGTGCCAGCAGCAAAAGGGGAATCCAAGAGACCCAGTACTTC,CASSKRGIQETQYF
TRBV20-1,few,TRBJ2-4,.,TGCAGTAGCGTTAAGCGGAGAGGGGCCAAAAACATTCAGTACTTC,CSSVKRRGAKNIQYF
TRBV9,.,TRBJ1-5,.,TGTGCCAGCAGCCTCCGACAGGCTGGCGGGCCCCAGCATTTT,CASSLRQAGGPQHF
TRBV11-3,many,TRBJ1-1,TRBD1,TGTGCCAGCTTGGGACAGATGAACACTGAAGCTTTCTTT,CASLGQMNTEAFF
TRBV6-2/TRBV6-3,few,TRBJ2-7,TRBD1,TGTGCCAGCAGCCGGGGACAGACAATGGACGAGCAGTACTTC,CASSRGQTMDEQYF
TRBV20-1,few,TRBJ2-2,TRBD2,TGCAGTGCTAGAGGGCGGGCTAGCGGGAGGGACGGGGAGCTGTTTTTT,CSARGRASGRDGELFF
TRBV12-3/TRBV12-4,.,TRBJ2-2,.,TGTGCCAGCAGTTCGGTGGGCTCCTACCGGGAGCTGTTTTTT,CASSSVGSYRELFF
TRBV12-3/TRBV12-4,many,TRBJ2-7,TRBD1,TGTGCCAGCAGTCCAGGGACAGTTGTATCCTACGAGCAGTACTTC,CASSPGTVVSYEQYF
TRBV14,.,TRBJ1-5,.,TGTGCCAGCAGCCAAGTTGGCCGGGGTGGCCAGCCCCAGCATTTT,CASSQVGRGGQPQHF
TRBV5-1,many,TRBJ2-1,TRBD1,TGCGCCAGCAGCTTAGACAGGGGTCTTGGCAATGAGCAGTTCTTC,CASSLDRGLGNEQFF
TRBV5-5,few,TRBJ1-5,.,TGTGCCTCCGCTTACAGGGTAGGGAATCAGCCCCAGCATTTT,CASAYRVGNQPQHF